What follows are 5 T cell receptor beta chains derived from one specimen sequenced in a study of regulatory T cells in long-lasting Graves disease (dated by TCRdb to the early 2020s). Libraries were made using multiplex PCR. Instrument on record: Illumina HiSeq 4000. To build TCR beta libraries, CDR3 regions were amplified by Arm-PCR using iRepertoire HTBI primers. In TCRdb, the public reads were trimmed at Q25 with fastp and aligned with MiXCR, with productive beta chains retained. Entries that share a CDR3 protein sequence are merged under the most common genes and DNA. Recorded for this sample are hundreds of thousands of distinct CDR3 sequences; roughly 21% of them occurred a single time. Jointly, the top ten make up roughly 7% of the sample. In the paper's terms, the time point label means: persistent/refractory GD, antithyroid drugs over 5 years with positive TRAb. For both TCR sequencing and RNA sequencing, RNA was extracted from PBMCs in TRIzol.

Sequences were derived from peripheral blood mononuclear cells (PBMCs), sampled when the disease was refractory, from a patient treated with antithyroid drugs. The source of these receptors is a female donor with Graves disease.

This sequence joins TRBV20-1 and TRBJ2-5, with 8 bases aligning to TRBD2. V was clipped by 0 bases and J by 5 bases; unmatched bases: 8. Germline V CDR1 and CDR2: DFQATT, SNEGSKA (reference sequence). The CDR3 length is 15 residues. CDR3 loop: CSARDLRGGRETQYF. CDR3 nucleotide sequence: TGCAGTGCTAGAGATCTACGGGGGGGCCGGGAGACCCAGTACTTC.

There are many counts of this clonotype. This rearrangement joins TRBV20-1 to TRBJ1-5, with D possibly being TRBD1 (5 bases). CDR3 size: 15 residues. Trimming left V 0 bases short and J 6 bases short, with 15 bases between. Germline CDR1 is DFQATT and CDR2 is SNEGSKA (reference sequence). CDR3 loop: CSARDRRGAGQPQHF. In DNA form, the CDR3 reads TGCAGTGCTAGAGATAGGAGGGGAGCCGGTCAGCCCCAGCATTTT.

The chain combines TRBV6-2 or TRBV6-3 with TRBJ2-3; perhaps TRBD2 as D (5 bases). This CDR3 is 15 amino acids long. The V and J ends lost 5 bases and 0 bases respectively, with 12 bases between them. Per germline, CDR1 MNHEY and CDR2 SVGEGT. CDR3: CASSPDLASTDTQYF. Here the CDR3 DNA reads TGTGCCAGCAGTCCGGACTTAGCGAGCACAGATACGCAGTATTTT.

This clonotype was picked up a small number of times. The rearrangement uses TRBV7-2 and TRBJ1-1; TRBD1 might be the D (6 bases). The germline gives CDR1 SGHTA, CDR2 FQGNSA. With 1 base removed from V and 6 bases from J, the gap between germline ends came to 12 bases. The CDR3 covers 14 residues. The CDR3 DNA reads TGTGCCAGCAGCTTAGGCAGGGGTACCGCTGAAGCTTTCTTT. Protein: CASSLGRGTAEAFF.

The genes are TRBV7-2 and TRBJ1-5; 7 bases are shared with TRBD1. CDR1 is SGHTA and CDR2 is FQGNSA in the germline V gene. The ends lost 5 bases at V and 3 bases at J; junction bases unmatched: 7. The CDR3 consists of 15 residues. The CDR3 spells CASSPTTGSNQPQHF. The CDR3 DNA is TGTGCCAGCAGCCCCACGACAGGGTCCAATCAGCCCCAGCATTTT.